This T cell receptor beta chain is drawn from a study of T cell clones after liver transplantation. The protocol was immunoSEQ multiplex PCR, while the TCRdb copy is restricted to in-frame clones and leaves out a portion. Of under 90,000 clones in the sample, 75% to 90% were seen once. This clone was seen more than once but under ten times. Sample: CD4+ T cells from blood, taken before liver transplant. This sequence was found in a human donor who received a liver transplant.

The CDR3 is CASSLLGGRGPYEQYF. The CDR3 coding sequence is TGTGCCAGCAGCCTCCTCGGGGGGAGGGGCCCCTACGAGCAGTACTTC. V is TRBV6-6 and J is TRBJ2-7, with 7 bases fitting TRBD2. The CDR3 runs 16 residues. Germline CDR1 and CDR2: MNHNY and SVGAGI (reference sequence). Trimming removed 6 bases from V and 2 bases from J; junction bases left unmatched: 13.